This TCR beta chain was documented in a study of beta chain features in type 1 diabetes. Study at large: Taken together, all samples contributed 107,917,701 examined sorted cells.

CDR1 LNHDA and CDR2 SQIVND come from the germline V gene (reference sequence). The V gene end was trimmed by 6 bases and the J gene end by 5 bases; junction bases not matched to a gene: 6. There are 14 residues in the CDR3. Concerning this clone: The target antigen is unknown.

The study's findings and limits: There was no resolution here of whether HLA type influences TCRB rearrangement. Moderate yet significant TCRB CDR3 shortening was seen in Type 1 diabetes patients in all four CD4+ subsets.

In all sorted populations, purity surpassed 95%. As every portion of the isolated RNA was reverse transcribed, the sequencing read expressed TCRB transcripts. The method was immunoSEQ multiplex PCR; TCRdb's version includes in-frame clones alone and lacks a portion of them. The sample includes hundreds of thousands of clones, 15% to 20% of them seen just once. The chain links TRBV19 to TRBJ2-2; 7 positions agree with TRBD2. The sequencing sample was made of naive CD4+ T cells from blood. This TCR was recovered from a woman aged 18-29 years in good health. CDR3 residues: CASRPVGGTGELFF. CDR3 in DNA: TGTGCCAGTAGACCCGTCGGGGGGACCGGGGAGCTGTTTTTT. The variable domain in full, completed from reference TRBV19 and TRBJ2-2, reads DGGITQSPKYLFRKEGQNVTLSCEQNLNHDAMYWYRQDPGQGLRLIYYSQIVNDFQKGDIAEGYSVSREKKESFPLTVTSAQKNPTAFYLCASRPVGGTGELFFGEGSRLTVL.